Listed below are T cell receptor beta chains from one sample, sequenced in a study of CD8 T cells in Susac syndrome. Via MiXCR, TCRdb re-called the immunoSEQ multiplex PCR reads, giving one row per CDR3 protein. The table includes a few hundred thousand distinct CDR3 sequences, 70% to 90% detected once. What was sequenced was CD8+ T cells from PBMCs. Receptor source: a human donor with multiple sclerosis. Both conserved end residues are part of each CDR3. The order of the fields is V gene, J gene, CDR3 protein.

V gene: TRBV7-9
J gene: TRBJ2-7
CDR3 protein: CASSPPQGSSYEQYF

V gene: TRBV4-3
J gene: TRBJ1-4
CDR3 protein: CASSHTEYNEKLFF

V gene: TRBV6-1
J gene: TRBJ1-6
CDR3 protein: CASSELTGAANSPLHF

V gene: TRBV4-1
J gene: TRBJ2-2
CDR3 protein: CASSQGPLTGQGLSGELFF

V gene: TRBV19
J gene: TRBJ2-1
CDR3 protein: CAAGEGPLNEQFF

V gene: TRBV15
J gene: TRBJ2-7
CDR3 protein: CATTLDQASYEQYF

V gene: TRBV6-1
J gene: TRBJ2-3
CDR3 protein: CASSETGGAGTDTQYF

V gene: TRBV2
J gene: TRBJ2-7
CDR3 protein: CASRGGLADSYEQYF

V gene: TRBV7-3
J gene: TRBJ1-1
CDR3 protein: CASSSEGPNTEAFF

V gene: TRBV4-3
J gene: TRBJ2-3
CDR3 protein: CASSQDELLTDTQYF

V gene: TRBV6-1
J gene: TRBJ1-2
CDR3 protein: CASSPDLASDGYTF

V gene: TRBV20-1
J gene: TRBJ2-7
CDR3 protein: CSARGGGDYYEQYF

V gene: TRBV20-1
J gene: TRBJ2-1
CDR3 protein: CSAPEQEGDYNEQFF

V gene: TRBV4-1
J gene: TRBJ1-5
CDR3 protein: CASSQEMQGNQPQHF

V gene: TRBV7-6
J gene: TRBJ2-7
CDR3 protein: CASSGYRGFRNEQYF

V gene: TRBV4-1
J gene: TRBJ1-1
CDR3 protein: CASSRVRGGSEAFF

V gene: TRBV18
J gene: TRBJ2-7
CDR3 protein: CASSPLDGGLGDEQYF

V gene: TRBV6-1
J gene: TRBJ2-3
CDR3 protein: CACRVDPDTQYF

V gene: TRBV20-1
J gene: TRBJ2-3
CDR3 protein: CSASHHSGRARDTQYF

V gene: TRBV4-1
J gene: TRBJ2-7
CDR3 protein: CASSQTRVSSYEQYF

V gene: TRBV7-2
J gene: TRBJ1-2
CDR3 protein: CATLGEGYTF

V gene: TRBV20-1
J gene: TRBJ2-2
CDR3 protein: CSAPLGGGNAGELFF

V gene: TRBV4-1
J gene: TRBJ1-1
CDR3 protein: CASSHLDSYTEAFF

V gene: TRBV6-2/TRBV6-3
J gene: TRBJ2-3
CDR3 protein: CASLQGGNTDTQYF

V gene: TRBV20-1
J gene: TRBJ2-2
CDR3 protein: CSATLGGSDTGELFF

V gene: TRBV30
J gene: TRBJ2-2
CDR3 protein: CARGNLGGGVTGELFF